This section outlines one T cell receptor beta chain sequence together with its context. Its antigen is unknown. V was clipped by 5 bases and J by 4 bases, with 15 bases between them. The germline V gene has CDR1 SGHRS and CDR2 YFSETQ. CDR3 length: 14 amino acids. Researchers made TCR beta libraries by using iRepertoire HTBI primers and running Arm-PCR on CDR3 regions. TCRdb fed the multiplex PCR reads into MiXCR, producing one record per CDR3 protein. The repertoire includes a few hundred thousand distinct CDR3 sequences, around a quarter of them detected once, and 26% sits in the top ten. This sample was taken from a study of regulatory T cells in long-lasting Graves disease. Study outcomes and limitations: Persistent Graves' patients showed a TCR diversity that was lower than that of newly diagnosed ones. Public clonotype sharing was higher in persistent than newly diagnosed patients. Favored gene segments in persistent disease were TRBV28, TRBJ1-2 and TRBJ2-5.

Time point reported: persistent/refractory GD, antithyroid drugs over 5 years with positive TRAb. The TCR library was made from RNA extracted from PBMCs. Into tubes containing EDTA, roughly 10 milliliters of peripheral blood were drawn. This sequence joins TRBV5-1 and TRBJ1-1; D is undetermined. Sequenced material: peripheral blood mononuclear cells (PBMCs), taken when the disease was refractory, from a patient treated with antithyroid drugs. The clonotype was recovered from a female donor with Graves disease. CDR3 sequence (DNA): TGCGCCAGCAGAGTAGAAGCCCCGACCACTGAAGCTTTCTTT. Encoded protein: CASRVEAPTTEAFF.